Listed here are 25 T cell receptor beta chains from one sample, sequenced in a study of shared clonotypes between healthy human individuals. Terminally differentiated effector memory CD45RA+ cells were excluded by CCR7 positive selection of CD45RO-negative cells. The table came from immunoSEQ multiplex PCR; TCRdb's copy has only in-frame clones and leaves some out. The table lists around 2,100,000 clones, about 95% of them singletons. The sequencing input was naive CD8+ T cells sorted from blood. Every receptor here comes from a man aged 18 to 35 in good health.

The chain combines TRBV7-2 with TRBJ2-5; 9 positions match TRBD1. The CDR3 sequence is 15 residues long. Trimming at V came to 5 bases and at J to 4 bases, leaving 8 bases not matched to a gene. The germline V gene encodes CDR1 SGHTA and CDR2 FQGNSA. CDR3 sequence reads: CASSPGQGTGETQYF. The CDR3 coding sequence is TGTGCCAGCAGCCCCGGACAGGGGACAGGAGAGACCCAGTACTTC. The variable domain in full, completed from reference TRBV7-2 and TRBJ2-5, reads GAGVSQSPSNKVTEKGKDVELRCDPISGHTALYWYRQSLGQGLEFLIYFQGNSAPDKSGLPSDRFSAERTGGSVSTLTIQRTQQEDSAVYLCASSPGQGTGETQYFGPGTRLLVL.

This chain uses TRBV5-1 with TRBJ1-4, with 9 bases identical to TRBD1. V gave up 4 bases and J gave up 8 bases; unmatched junction bases: 6. CDR1 SGHRS and CDR2 YFSETQ come from the germline V gene. The CDR3 has 14 residues. CDR3 nucleotide sequence: TGCGCCAGCAGCGTGGGACAGGGTTTCGAAAAACTGTTTTTT. Translation gives CASSVGQGFEKLFF.

The chain is built from TRBV27 and TRBJ2-7; D is possibly TRBD2 (7 bases). The length of the CDR3 is 14 residues. Trimming pared 3 bases from V and 3 bases from J, leaving 12 bases between. Germline V gene sequence: CDR1 MNHEY, CDR2 SMNVEV (reference sequence). CDR3 coding DNA: TGTGCCAGCAGTTTGGGGGGGCTTTTCTACGAGCAGTACTTC. It codes for CASSLGGLFYEQYF.

The chain is built from TRBV13 and TRBJ2-1; possibly TRBD2 for D (6 bases). V gave up 5 bases and J gave up 4 bases, with 18 bases separating them. The CDR3 covers 16 residues. Germline-derived CDR1 and CDR2 are PRHDT and FYEKMQ (reference sequence). Here the CDR3 DNA reads TGTGCCAGCAGCCCGTCCACGGGGGACCAATACAATGAGCAGTTCTTC. Translation: CASSPSTGDQYNEQFF.

This clone was seen only once. The gene calls are TRBV6-6 and TRBJ2-1; the D gene is possibly TRBD2 (6 bases). Germline values: CDR1 MNHNY, CDR2 SVGAGI (reference sequence). V lost 0 bases and J lost 3, with 6 bases in between. This CDR3 has 14 residues. In DNA, the CDR3 is TGTGCCAGCAGTTACTCGACTAGCTACAATGAGCAGTTCTTC. This encodes CASSYSTSYNEQFF.

The chain couples TRBV9 to TRBJ2-1; 8 bases match TRBD2. J was trimmed by 3 bases and V by 5 bases; bases with no gene match: 7. This CDR3 region has 15 residues. Germline values: CDR1 SGDLS, CDR2 YYNGEE. Here the CDR3 reads CASSRAGVDYNEQFF. In DNA, the CDR3 is TGTGCCAGCAGTAGAGCGGGAGTGGACTACAATGAGCAGTTCTTC.

This clone was detected once. The chain links TRBV4-2 to TRBJ2-7; D is uncertain. Trimming pared 1 base from V and 6 bases from J, leaving 7 bases between. The germline gives CDR1 LGHNA, CDR2 YNFKEQ. The CDR3 spans 12 residues. DNA for the CDR3: TGTGCCAGCAGCCAAGGGCCTTCCGAGCAGTACTTC. Encoded protein: CASSQGPSEQYF.

The chain joins TRBV5-6 to TRBJ2-1; possible D gene TRBD2, 5 bases. Germline assignment: CDR1 SGHDT and CDR2 YYEEEE. The length of the CDR3 is 17 residues. V was trimmed by 3 bases and J by 2 bases, leaving 18 bases between them. This CDR3 is CASSSLPLAEPYNEQFF. The CDR3 DNA sequence: TGTGCCAGCAGCTCCCTCCCGCTAGCAGAACCCTACAATGAGCAGTTCTTC.

The chain's CDR3 is CASSPSGLAEETQYF. In DNA, the CDR3 is TGTGCCAGCAGCCCCTCGGGACTAGCAGAAGAGACCCAGTACTTC. V and J are TRBV9 and TRBJ2-5, with TRBD2 matching 9 bases. Germline V gives CDR1 SGDLS, CDR2 YYNGEE. CDR3 length: 15 amino acids. The ends lost 4 bases at V and 3 bases at J; junction bases unmatched: 7.

The rearrangement joins TRBV6-5 to TRBJ1-5, with D unclear. Germline CDR1 and CDR2: MNHEY and SVGAGI. The CDR3 covers 15 residues. Trimming took off 4 bases at V and 4 bases at J, with 14 bases between the two ends. Written as DNA, the CDR3 is TGTGCCAGCAGTTCCGGCGTGGGTTTGAATCAGCCCCAGCATTTT. This sequence encodes CASSSGVGLNQPQHF.

The chain joins TRBV11-1 to TRBJ2-5, with 12 bases aligning to TRBD2. The CDR3 loop spans 15 amino acids. CDR1 is SGHAT, CDR2 FQDESV, per germline (reference sequence). J gave up 2 bases and V 4 bases, and 2 bases lay outside the gene matches. The DNA for the CDR3 is TGTGCCAGCAGCTCGACTAGCGGGGGACAAGAGACCCAGTACTTC. It codes for CASSSTSGGQETQYF.

The chain employs TRBV4-1 and TRBJ1-2; no reliable D call. Germline V lookup: CDR1 MGHRA, CDR2 YSYEKL. The length of the CDR3 is 13 residues. Trimming took 1 base from V and 4 from J, leaving 7 bases between them. CDR3 coding DNA: TGCGCCAGCAGCCAAGTTGCCTTCTATGGCTACACCTTC. Translation: CASSQVAFYGYTF.

As to this clone: This CDR3 is also generated by other DNA sequences in the sample. The rearrangement uses TRBV27 and TRBJ1-4; 8 nucleotides agree with TRBD1. The CDR3 spans 14 residues. Trimming cost V 3 bases and J 8 bases; bases outside gene matches: 5. Germline V gives CDR1 MNHEY, CDR2 SMNVEV (reference sequence). CDR3 residues: CASSFTGGGEKLFF. In nucleotides, the CDR3 is TGTGCCAGCAGTTTTACAGGGGGTGGGGAAAAACTGTTTTTT.

Here the CDR3 DNA reads TGTGCCAGCAGTCCCGGACTGGGCTACGAGCAGTACTTC. Protein: CASSPGLGYEQYF. This rearrangement joins TRBV28 to TRBJ2-7; D may be TRBD2 (5 bases). The CDR3 runs to 13 residues. The V gene lost 5 bases and the J gene lost 3 bases, with 11 bases spanning the gap. Germline assignment: CDR1 MDHEN and CDR2 SYDVKM.

The genes are TRBV5-6 and TRBJ2-6; no reliable D call. Trimming removed 3 bases at V and 0 bases at J, with 10 bases between. Per germline, CDR1 SGHDT and CDR2 YYEEEE. The length of the CDR3 is 16 residues. The CDR3 loop reads CASSSPTGSGANVLTF. The CDR3 nucleotides are TGTGCCAGCAGCTCACCCACCGGCTCTGGGGCCAACGTCCTGACTTTC.

The J gene is TRBJ2-5, the V gene TRBV4-3; TRBD1 agrees at 12 bases. CDR3 size: 16 residues. The J segment lost 5 bases and the V segment lost 0 bases, leaving 4 bases of the junction unmatched. Germline loops: CDR1 LGHNA, CDR2 YSLEER. In DNA, the CDR3 is TGCGCCAGCAGCCAAGATAGGGGACAGGGGGCCGAGACCCAGTACTTC. It specifies CASSQDRGQGAETQYF.

V is TRBV7-9 and J is TRBJ2-3, with a tentative D call TRBD1 (6 bases). With 2 bases removed from V and 2 bases from J, the gap between germline ends came to 11 bases. CDR1 is SEHNR and CDR2 is FQNEAQ in the germline V gene (reference sequence). The length of the CDR3 is 15 residues. The CDR3 DNA is TGTGCCAGCAGCTTACCCAGGGGATTCACAGATACGCAGTATTTT. This gives the protein CASSLPRGFTDTQYF.

The genes are TRBV14 and TRBJ1-1; tentatively, D is TRBD1 (5 bases). CDR3 length: 13 residues. Germline-derived CDR1 and CDR2 are SGHDN and FVKESK. The V and J ends lost 3 bases and 3 bases respectively, with 8 bases between them. The CDR3 spells CASSHPGHTEAFF. The CDR3, as DNA: TGTGCCAGCAGCCACCCAGGGCACACTGAAGCTTTCTTT. Based on the CDR3 plus reference TRBV14 and TRBJ1-1, the full variable domain is EAGVTQFPSHSVIEKGQTVTLRCDPISGHDNLYWYRRVMGKEIKFLLHFVKESKQDESGMPNNRFLAERTGGTYSTLKVQPAELEDSGVYFCASSHPGHTEAFFGQGTRLTVV.

The rearrangement links TRBV7-9 to TRBJ1-2, with a tentative D call TRBD1 (6 bases). Per germline, CDR1 SEHNR and CDR2 FQNEAQ (reference sequence). V gave up 7 bases and J gave up 4 bases, with 16 bases separating them. The CDR3 has 14 residues. CDR3 nucleotides: TGTGCCAGCACCTTCTCGGAAGGGGGCTATGGCTACACCTTC. It specifies CASTFSEGGYGYTF.

The V and J genes are TRBV7-2 and TRBJ2-5; weak D call: TRBD2 (6 bases). The CDR3 runs to 15 residues. Germline values: CDR1 SGHTA, CDR2 FQGNSA. V was trimmed by 3 bases and J by 5 bases, leaving 16 bases between them. The chain's CDR3 is CASSFGHVGGETQYF. CDR3 nucleotides: TGTGCCAGCAGCTTCGGACACGTTGGAGGGGAGACCCAGTACTTC.

The chain links TRBV5-1 to TRBJ2-1, with 15 positions matching TRBD2. V gave up 4 bases and J gave up 4 bases; unmatched junction bases: 6. The CDR3 spans 17 residues. Germline-derived CDR1 and CDR2 are SGHRS and YFSETQ. As DNA, the CDR3 is TGCGCCAGCAGCCCTGGACTAGCGGGAGGGAATTACAATGAGCAGTTCTTC. Residues: CASSPGLAGGNYNEQFF.

The chain joins TRBV30 to TRBJ1-1; D is ambiguous. V was shortened by 1 base and J by 3 bases, with 9 bases between the two germline ends. Germline-derived CDR1 and CDR2 are GTSNPN and SVGIG (reference sequence). The CDR3 runs 13 residues. In nucleotides, the CDR3 is TGTGCCTGGAGTGCCGCGGGCTACACTGAAGCTTTCTTT. It codes for CAWSAAGYTEAFF.

This chain connects TRBV4-1 to TRBJ2-2, with 9 positions matching TRBD2. The CDR3 contains 18 residues. After removal of 4 bases from V and 0 bases from J, the junction contained 9 bases not matched to a gene. Germline CDR1 reads MGHRA; CDR2 reads YSYEKL. The CDR3: CASSPNPLAGANTGELFF. As DNA, the CDR3 is TGCGCCAGCAGCCCAAACCCCTTAGCGGGAGCGAACACCGGGGAGCTGTTTTTT.

The chain has TRBV6-4 and TRBJ1-1, with 7 bases aligning to TRBD1. The CDR3 is 16 amino acids. The V gene's germline CDR1 is MRHNA and CDR2 SNTAGT. V dropped 4 bases and J dropped 2; count of bases not matched to a gene: 10. The CDR3 loop reads CASSGAGGTPNTEAFF. The CDR3 bases are TGTGCCAGCAGTGGGGCAGGGGGAACCCCCAACACTGAAGCTTTCTTT.

J is TRBJ2-7 and V is TRBV11-2, with TRBD2 matching 8 bases. The length of the CDR3 is 16 residues. Germline loops: CDR1 SGHAT, CDR2 FQNNGV. The V and J ends lost 5 bases and 4 bases, in that order; junction bases with no gene match: 13. The CDR3 protein is CASSGRLAGAPYEQYF. In nucleotides, the CDR3 is TGTGCCAGCAGCGGAAGGCTAGCGGGCGCACCTTACGAGCAGTACTTC.